This T cell receptor beta chain derives from a study of cytomegalovirus exposure and HLA in healthy donors. Study-level points and caveats: TCR beta chain V- and J-gene trimming was linked, in a later analysis, to a missense variant in DCLRE1C. In a later analysis, most CMV-associated TCR beta chains appeared HLA-restricted. It was taken for granted in presence/absence analyses that sequencing depth across donors was roughly uniform.

The PCR used 60 Vbeta and 13 Jbeta primers. The repertoire was sequenced with immunoSEQ multiplex PCR; TCRdb's copy has only in-frame clones and lacks some. This table has 40,000 to 55,000 clones, about three quarters appearing once. Turning to this clone: Antigen: not known.

Germline V gives CDR1 SGHVS, CDR2 FNYEAQ. This CDR3 spans 13 amino acids. The ends were cut back, 5 bases at V and 11 bases at J, with 18 bases in the middle. Source material: PBMCs. This chain connects TRBV7-6 to TRBJ1-1; a weak D match, TRBD1 (6 bases). This receptor was taken from a woman aged 40-49 years in good health and CMV-seropositive. The CDR3 coding sequence is TGTGCCAGCAGCACAGAAACAGGGTCGGGGGCTTTCTTT. Amino acids: CASSTETGSGAFF.